This T cell receptor (beta chain) was obtained from a study of blood T cell repertoires in COVID-19. Study-wide background: In each case, the material was cDNA or gDNA derived from T cells, B-cell-depleted T cells, or PBMCs.

Profiling relied on immunoSEQ multiplex PCR, and the TCRdb table lists in-frame clones only, not all of them. The table has roughly 190,000 clones, around 82% seen once. The study assigned cohorts using participant-reported clinical history. Donors of Cohort 3 who recovered were those that had two negative PCRs, clearance, or symptom resolution. Per the germline V gene, CDR1 is LGHDT and CDR2 is YNNKEL (reference sequence). CDR3 size: 14 residues. Losses at the gene ends were 5 bases for V and 8 bases for J; bases not matched to a gene: 6. The TCR sequence derives from a man aged 35-49 years who had recovered from COVID-19. The chain links TRBV3-1 (or the pseudogene TRBV3-2) to TRBJ1-4; 9 nucleotides align to TRBD1. The sample consisted of PBMCs or T cells enriched from blood (not recorded which). CDR3 amino acids: CASSSAGTGEKLFF. The CDR3 bases are TGTGCCAGCAGCTCCGCCGGGACAGGGGAAAAACTGTTTTTT.